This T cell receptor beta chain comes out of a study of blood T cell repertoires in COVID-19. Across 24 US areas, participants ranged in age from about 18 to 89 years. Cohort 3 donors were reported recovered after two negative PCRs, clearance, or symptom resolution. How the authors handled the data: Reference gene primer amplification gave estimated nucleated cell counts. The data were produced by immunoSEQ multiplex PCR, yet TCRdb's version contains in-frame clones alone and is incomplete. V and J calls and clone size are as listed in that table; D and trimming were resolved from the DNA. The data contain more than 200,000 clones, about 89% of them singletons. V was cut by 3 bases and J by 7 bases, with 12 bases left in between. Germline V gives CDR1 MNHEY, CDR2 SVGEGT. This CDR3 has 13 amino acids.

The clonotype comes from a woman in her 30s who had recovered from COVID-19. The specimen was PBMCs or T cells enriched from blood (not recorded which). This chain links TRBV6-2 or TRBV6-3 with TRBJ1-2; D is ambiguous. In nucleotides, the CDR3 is TGTGCCAGCAGTTATCTCCTAACAGCTGGCTACACCTTC. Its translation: CASSYLLTAGYTF.